This TCR beta chain is drawn from a study of blood T cell repertoires in COVID-19. Turning to the study itself: Donors in the United States, Italy and Spain gave samples during acute or convalescent COVID-19. T cells, B-cell-depleted T cells, or PBMCs supplied cDNA or gDNA.

The CDR3 totals 16 residues. Per the germline V gene, CDR1 is MRHNA and CDR2 is SNTAGT. V lost 5 bases and J 0 bases, leaving 16 bases between the germline ends. As processed by the authors: Scientists estimated how many nucleated cells there were by amplifying reference gene primers. The table came from immunoSEQ multiplex PCR; TCRdb's copy has only in-frame clones and leaves some out. The V and J calls and clone size come from that table; D and trimming were worked out from the DNA. In the table there are roughly 58,000 clones, 75% to 80% of which are singletons. Sequencing was performed on peripheral blood. This clonotype was obtained from a man aged 45-65 years with active or convalescent COVID-19. The V gene is TRBV6-4, the J gene TRBJ1-1; no clear D gene. DNA for the CDR3: TGTGCCAGCAGTTTTCTCCTCCGGGTTTTGAACACTGAAGCTTTCTTT. Its translation: CASSFLLRVLNTEAFF.